The entry that follows covers one TCR beta chain sequence. Germline loops: CDR1 KGHSH, CDR2 LQKENI. Between the trimmed V and J ends, which lost 3 bases and 5 bases, there was a span of 10 bases. The CDR3 covers 14 residues. Produced via immunoSEQ multiplex PCR; TCRdb's table is partial and in-frame only. The table includes about 150,000 clones, about 86% detected once. This entry is derived from a study of blood T cell repertoires in COVID-19. Turning to the study itself: Samples of COVID-19 (acute and convalescent) were obtained from the United States, Italy and Spain. In each case, the material was cDNA or gDNA derived from T cells, B-cell-depleted T cells, or PBMCs.

This receptor was taken from a man between 70 and 80 years old with active or convalescent COVID-19. The sample comprised peripheral blood. The chain employs TRBV18 and TRBJ2-2; D is perhaps TRBD2 (5 bases). DNA of the CDR3: TGTGCCAGCTCACCCGGGGTGCGGACCGGGGAGCTGTTTTTT. It translates to CASSPGVRTGELFF.